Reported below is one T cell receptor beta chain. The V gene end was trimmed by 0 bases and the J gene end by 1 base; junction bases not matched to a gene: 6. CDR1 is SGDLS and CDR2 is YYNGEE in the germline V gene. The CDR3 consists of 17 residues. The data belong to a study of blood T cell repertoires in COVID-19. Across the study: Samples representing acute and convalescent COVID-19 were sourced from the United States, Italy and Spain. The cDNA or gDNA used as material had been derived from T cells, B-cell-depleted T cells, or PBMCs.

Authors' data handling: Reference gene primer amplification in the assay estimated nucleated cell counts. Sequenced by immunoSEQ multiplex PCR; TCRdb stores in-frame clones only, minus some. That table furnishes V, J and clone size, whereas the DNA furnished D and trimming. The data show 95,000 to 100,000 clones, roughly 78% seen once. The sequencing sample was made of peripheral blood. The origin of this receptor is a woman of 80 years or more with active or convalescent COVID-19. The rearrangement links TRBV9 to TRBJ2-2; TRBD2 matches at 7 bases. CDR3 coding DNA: TGTGCCAGCAGCGTAGGCTCCGGCGGGAGGAACACCGGGGAGCTGTTTTTT. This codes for CASSVGSGGRNTGELFF.